This TCR beta chain is from a study of cytomegalovirus exposure and HLA in healthy donors. Study-wide results and limits: In a later analysis, a missense DCLRE1C variant was linked to TCR beta V- and J-gene trimming.

The CDR3 length is 13 residues. Trimming left V 11 bases short and J 5 bases short, with 18 bases between. Germline loops: CDR1 SNHLY, CDR2 FYNNEI. The PCR contained 60 Vbeta and 13 Jbeta primers. TCRdb's table, derived via immunoSEQ multiplex PCR, lists solely in-frame clones and lacks some. The repertoire holds roughly 150,000 clones, with about three quarters as singletons. Turning to this clone: Antigen specificity is unknown.

The sample taken for sequencing was PBMCs. J is TRBJ1-2 and V is TRBV2; the D gene is possibly TRBD1 (5 bases). This sequence was found in a young man in good health and CMV-seropositive. The CDR3 bases are TGTGCCCAAGGGAGGGGATCGGAGTATGGCTACACCTTC. Amino acid sequence: CAQGRGSEYGYTF.